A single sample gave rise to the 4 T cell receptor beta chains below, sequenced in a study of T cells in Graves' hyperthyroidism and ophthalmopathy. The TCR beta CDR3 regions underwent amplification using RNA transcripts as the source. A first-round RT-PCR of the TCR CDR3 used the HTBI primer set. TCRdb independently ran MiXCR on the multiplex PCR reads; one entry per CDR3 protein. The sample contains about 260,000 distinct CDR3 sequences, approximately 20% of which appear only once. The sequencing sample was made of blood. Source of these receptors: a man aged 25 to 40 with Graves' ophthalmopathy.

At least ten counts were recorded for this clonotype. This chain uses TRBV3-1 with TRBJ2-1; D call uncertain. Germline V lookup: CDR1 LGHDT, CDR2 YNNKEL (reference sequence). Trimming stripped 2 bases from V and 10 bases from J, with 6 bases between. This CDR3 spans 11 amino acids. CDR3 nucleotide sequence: TGTGCCAGCAGCCAATCCCGAGAGCAGTTCTTC. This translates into CASSQSREQFF.

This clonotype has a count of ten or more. The DNA for the CDR3 is TGTGCCAGCAGCCAAAGCGACAGTGAAGCTTTCTTT. This encodes CASSQSDSEAFF. The chain is built from TRBV3-1 and TRBJ1-1, with D perhaps TRBD1 (5 bases). Trimming removed 2 bases from V and 7 bases from J, with 8 bases in between. The CDR3 runs to 12 residues. Germline CDR1 and CDR2: LGHDT and YNNKEL (reference sequence).

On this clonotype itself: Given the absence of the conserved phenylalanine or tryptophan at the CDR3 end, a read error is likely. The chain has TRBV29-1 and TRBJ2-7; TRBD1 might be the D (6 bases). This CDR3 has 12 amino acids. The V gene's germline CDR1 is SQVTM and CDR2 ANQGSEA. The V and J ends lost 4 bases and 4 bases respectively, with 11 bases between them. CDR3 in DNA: TGCAGCGTTGGACCTACAGGGTACGAGCAGTACCTC. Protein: CSVGPTGYEQYL.

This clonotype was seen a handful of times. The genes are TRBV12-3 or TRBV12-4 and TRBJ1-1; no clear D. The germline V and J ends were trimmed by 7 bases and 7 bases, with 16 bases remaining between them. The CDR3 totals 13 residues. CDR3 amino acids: CASIGLARGEAFF. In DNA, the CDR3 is TGTGCCAGCATCGGTTTAGCTCGCGGTGAAGCTTTCTTT.